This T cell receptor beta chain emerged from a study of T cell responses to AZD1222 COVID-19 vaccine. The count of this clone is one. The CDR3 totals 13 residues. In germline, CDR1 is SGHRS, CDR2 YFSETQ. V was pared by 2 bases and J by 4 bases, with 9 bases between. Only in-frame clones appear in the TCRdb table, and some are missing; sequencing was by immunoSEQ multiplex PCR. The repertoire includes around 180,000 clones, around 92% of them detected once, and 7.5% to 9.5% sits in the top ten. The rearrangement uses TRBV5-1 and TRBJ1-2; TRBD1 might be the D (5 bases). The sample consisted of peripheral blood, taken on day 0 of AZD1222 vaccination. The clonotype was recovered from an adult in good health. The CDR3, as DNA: TGCGCCAGCAGCTTCGGGACCCTCTATGGCTACACCTTC. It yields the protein CASSFGTLYGYTF. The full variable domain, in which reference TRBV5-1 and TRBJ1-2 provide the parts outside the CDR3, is KAGVTQTPRYLIKTRGQQVTLSCSPISGHRSVSWYQQTPGQGLQFLFEYFSETQRNKGNFPGRFSGRQFSNSRSEMNVSTLELGDSALYLCASSFGTLYGYTFGSGTRLTVV.